The 10 T cell receptor beta chains listed next were all sequenced from one sample in a study of cytomegalovirus exposure and HLA in healthy donors. Researchers ran the PCR with 60 Vbeta and 13 Jbeta primers. Some clones are missing from TCRdb's copy, which holds only in-frame ones; the method was immunoSEQ multiplex PCR. This table has 120,000 to 150,000 clones, roughly 80% appearing once. The material sequenced was PBMCs. These receptors all stem from a woman under 40 in good health and CMV-seronegative.

This chain uses TRBV30 with TRBJ2-7; 7 bases are shared with TRBD1. The CDR3 runs to 14 residues. J lost 3 bases, V lost 1 base, and 6 bases had no gene match. Germline V lookup: CDR1 GTSNPN, CDR2 SVGIG (reference sequence). CDR3 sequence (DNA): TGTGCCTGGAGTGAGGGGGCCGGACACTACGAGCAGTACTTC. Protein sequence: CAWSEGAGHYEQYF.

This sequence joins TRBV27 and TRBJ2-7, with a possible D match to TRBD1 (6 bases). The V gene lost 3 bases and the J gene lost 3 bases, with 15 bases spanning the gap. Germline CDR1 MNHEY, CDR2 SMNVEV (reference sequence). CDR3 length: 15 amino acids. The CDR3, as DNA: TGTGCCAGCAGTTTGCAGTCAGGGGAAGGCTACGAGCAGTACTTC. It translates to CASSLQSGEGYEQYF.

This clone has only one observation. The chain has TRBV5-1 and TRBJ2-3, with 9 bases matching TRBD2. J lost 2 bases, V lost 4 bases, and 11 bases had no gene match. The germline V gene has CDR1 SGHRS and CDR2 YFSETQ. CDR3 length: 17 residues. CDR3 bases: TGCGCCAGCAGCCAATACCCGACTAGCGGAAACACAGATACGCAGTATTTT. Its translation: CASSQYPTSGNTDTQYF.

The chain joins TRBV5-6 to TRBJ2-7, with D possibly being TRBD1 (5 bases). This CDR3 contains 14 residues. CDR1 and CDR2 from the germline V gene are SGHDT and YYEEEE. Trimming left V 4 bases short and J 6 bases short, with 17 bases between. The CDR3 sequence: CASSGPGAWCEQYF. CDR3 coding DNA: TGTGCCAGCAGCGGCCCTGGGGCGTGGTGCGAGCAGTACTTC.

There are a few counts of this clone. The rearrangement uses TRBV7-9 and TRBJ2-2; D is undetermined. This CDR3 is 13 amino acids long. The ends were cut back, 5 bases at V and 7 bases at J, with 11 bases in the middle. Germline loops: CDR1 SEHNR, CDR2 FQNEAQ (reference sequence). The CDR3 DNA follows: TGTGCCAGCAGCGAGTCGCAATTCGGGGAGCTGTTTTTT. Translating gives CASSESQFGELFF.

The rearrangement links TRBV7-2 to TRBJ2-6; D unclear. Germline V lookup: CDR1 SGHTA, CDR2 FQGNSA. CDR3 length equals 13 residues. V was clipped by 8 bases and J by 2 bases, with 7 bases between them. In nucleotides, the CDR3 is TGTGCCAGCCAAGAGGCTGGGGCCAACGTCCTGACTTTC. This gives the protein CASQEAGANVLTF.

This chain connects TRBV9 to TRBJ1-1; D is ambiguous. Trimming took 7 bases from V and 0 from J, leaving 7 bases between them. In germline, CDR1 is SGDLS, CDR2 YYNGEE. This CDR3 comprises 12 residues. CDR3 sequence reads: CASRSVNTEAFF. As DNA, the CDR3 is TGTGCCAGCCGCAGTGTGAACACTGAAGCTTTCTTT.

This chain joins TRBV28 and TRBJ2-5; a possible D gene is TRBD2 (5 bases). Trimming removed 6 bases from V and 3 bases from J, with 8 bases in between. CDR1 is MDHEN and CDR2 is SYDVKM in the germline V gene. The CDR3 spans 12 residues. The CDR3 nucleotides are TGTGCCAGCAGGGACTTTAAAGAGACCCAGTACTTC. Its protein is CASRDFKETQYF. Full variable domain (outside the CDR3, taken from reference TRBV28 and TRBJ2-5): DVKVTQSSRYLVKRTGEKVFLECVQDMDHENMFWYRQDPGLGLRLIYFSYDVKMKEKGDIPEGYSVSREKKERFSLILESASTNQTSMYLCASRDFKETQYFGPGTRLLVL.

For the CDR3, the DNA is TGTGCCAGCAGCGGTGACAGCTATGAAAAACTGTTTTTT. This sequence encodes CASSGDSYEKLFF. The chain uses TRBV11-2 and TRBJ1-4; tentatively, D is TRBD1 (5 bases). V was pared by 5 bases and J by 6 bases, with 10 bases between. The germline gives CDR1 SGHAT, CDR2 FQNNGV. This CDR3 spans 13 amino acids.

The V call is TRBV19, the J call TRBJ2-3; 9 nucleotides agree with TRBD1. This CDR3 has 18 amino acids. Trimming removed 5 bases from V and 2 bases from J; junction bases left unmatched: 14. Germline assignment: CDR1 LNHDA and CDR2 SQIVND (reference sequence). The CDR3 nucleotides read TGTGCCAGTAGTCCCCTATTGGCAACAGGGGGCCTCACAGATACGCAGTATTTT. Protein product: CASSPLLATGGLTDTQYF.